What follows are 5 T cell receptor beta chains derived from one specimen sequenced in a study of blood T cells in healthy people across ages. Sample-barcoded 5' priming and a J-beta primer mix drove a second PCR of roughly 6 to 12 cycles. Each CDR3 protein is one row after TCRdb ran MiXCR on the 5' RACE reads. The table has hundreds of thousands of distinct CDR3 sequences, about 20% seen once. Sequencing was performed on blood. The receptors were gathered from a man between 70 and 80 years old in good health.

This clonotype appeared a few times. This sequence joins TRBV9 and TRBJ2-5, with D possibly TRBD1 on 6 matching bases. CDR1 and CDR2 from the germline V gene are SGDLS and YYNGEE. The CDR3 is 15 amino acids. Trimming took off 4 bases at V and 0 bases at J, with 13 bases between the two ends. DNA of the CDR3: TGTGCCAGCAGCTTCGCGACAGGAGACCAAGAGACCCAGTACTTC. Translation: CASSFATGDQETQYF. The full variable domain, completed using reference TRBV9 and TRBJ2-5, is DSGVTQTPKHLITATGQRVTLRCSPRSGDLSVYWYQQSLDQGLQFLIQYYNGEERAKGNILERFSAQQFPDLHSELNLSSLELGDSALYFCASSFATGDQETQYFGPGTRLLVL.

This clonotype was counted a single time. The chain is built from TRBV7-2 and TRBJ1-3; 8 bases map to TRBD1. Germline V gene data show CDR1 as SGHTA and CDR2 as FQGNSA. This CDR3 contains 15 residues. With V trimmed by 5 bases and J by 1 base, 4 bases remained unmatched. CDR3 in amino acids: CASSPWTGSGNTIYF. The CDR3 nucleotides read TGTGCCAGCAGCCCATGGACAGGGTCTGGAAACACCATATATTTT. Filled out from reference TRBV7-2 and TRBJ1-3, the complete variable domain reads GAGVSQSPSNKVTEKGKDVELRCDPISGHTALYWYRQSLGQGLEFLIYFQGNSAPDKSGLPSDRFSAERTGGSVSTLTIQRTQQEDSAVYLCASSPWTGSGNTIYFGEGSWLTVV.

V and J are TRBV29-1 and TRBJ2-5, with D perhaps assigned TRBD1 or TRBD2 (5 bases each). The germline V and J ends were trimmed by 4 bases and 1 base, with 13 bases remaining between them. The CDR3 consists of 14 residues. Germline CDR1 reads SQVTM; CDR2 reads ANQGSEA. The DNA of the CDR3 is TGCAGCGTTGCGGTCGGTGGGACCCAAGAGACCCAGTACTTC. Its protein product is CSVAVGGTQETQYF.

The chain couples TRBV27 to TRBJ1-4; maybe TRBD1 (5 bases). Germline V gives CDR1 MNHEY, CDR2 SMNVEV (reference sequence). CDR3 length: 16 residues. The germline V and J ends were trimmed by 6 bases and 0 bases, with 14 bases remaining between them. The CDR3 is CASRRREPATNEKLFF. For the CDR3, the DNA is TGTGCCAGCAGGCGCAGGGAGCCTGCAACTAATGAAAAACTGTTTTTT. Using reference TRBV27 and TRBJ1-4 for the parts outside the CDR3, the full variable domain is EAQVTQNPRYLITVTGKKLTVTCSQNMNHEYMSWYRQDPGLGLRQIYYSMNVEVTDKGDVPEGYKVSRKEKRNFPLILESPSPNQTSLYFCASRRREPATNEKLFFGSGTQLSVL.

For this clonotype: This clone may be a read error of a much larger clone one base away. No DNA is shown, since the ends of the CDR3 on it are uncertain; the CDR3 is the one TCRdb lists. This sequence joins TRBV30 and TRBJ1-2; TRBD1, as called in the table, went unchecked against the DNA. Germline assignment: CDR1 GTSNPN and CDR2 SVGIG (reference sequence). 13 amino acids form the CDR3, both terminal residues included. The CDR3 loop reads CASSGGLGYGCTF.